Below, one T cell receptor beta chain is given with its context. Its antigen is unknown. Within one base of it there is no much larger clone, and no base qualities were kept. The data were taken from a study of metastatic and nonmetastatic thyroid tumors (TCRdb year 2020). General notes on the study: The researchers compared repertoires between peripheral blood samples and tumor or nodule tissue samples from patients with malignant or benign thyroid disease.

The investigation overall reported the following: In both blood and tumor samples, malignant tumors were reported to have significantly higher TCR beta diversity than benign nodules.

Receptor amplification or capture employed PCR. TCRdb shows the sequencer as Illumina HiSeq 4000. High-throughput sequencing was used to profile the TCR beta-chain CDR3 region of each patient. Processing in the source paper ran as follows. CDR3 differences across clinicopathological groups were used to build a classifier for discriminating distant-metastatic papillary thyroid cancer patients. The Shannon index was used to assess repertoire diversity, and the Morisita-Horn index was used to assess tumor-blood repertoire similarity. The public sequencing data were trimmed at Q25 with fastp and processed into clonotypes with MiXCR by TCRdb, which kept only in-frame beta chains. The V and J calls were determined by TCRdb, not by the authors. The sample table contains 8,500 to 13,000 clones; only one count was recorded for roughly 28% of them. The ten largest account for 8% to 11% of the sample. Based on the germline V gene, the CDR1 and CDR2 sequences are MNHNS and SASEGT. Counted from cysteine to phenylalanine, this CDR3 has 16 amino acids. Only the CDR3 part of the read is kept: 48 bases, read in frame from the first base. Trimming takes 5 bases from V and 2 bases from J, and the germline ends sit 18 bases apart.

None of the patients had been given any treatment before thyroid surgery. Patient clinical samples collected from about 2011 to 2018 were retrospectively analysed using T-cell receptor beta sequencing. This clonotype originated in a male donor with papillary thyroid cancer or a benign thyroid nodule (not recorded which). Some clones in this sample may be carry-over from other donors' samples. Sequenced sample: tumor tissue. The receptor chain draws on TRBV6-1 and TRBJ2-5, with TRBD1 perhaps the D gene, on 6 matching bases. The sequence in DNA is TGTGCCAGCAGTCAGCGCACAGGGTCGGAACAAGAGACCCAGTACTTC. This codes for CASSQRTGSEQETQYF.